The 21 T cell receptor beta chains given below trace back to one sample, sequenced in a study of regulatory T cells in long-lasting Graves disease. The sample's time point: newly diagnosed GD, antithyroid drugs for less than 3 months. Following extraction of RNA from PBMCs, that RNA was used to make the TCR library. According to the study, TCR beta libraries were built with iRepertoire HTBI primers and CDR3-region Arm-PCR. From the multiplex PCR reads, TCRdb called clonotypes with MiXCR, one entry per CDR3 protein. The table shows approximately 470,000 distinct CDR3 sequences, with roughly 15% occurring only once. In addition, the sample was reused for a study of T cells in Graves' hyperthyroidism and ophthalmopathy.

Sequencing used peripheral blood mononuclear cells (PBMCs), obtained at new diagnosis, from a patient treated with antithyroid drugs. The receptors were sampled from a man aged 40-50 years with Graves disease.

The chain is built from TRBV7-9 and TRBJ2-1; 9 bases are shared with TRBD2. V lost 10 bases to trimming and J lost 3 bases; unmatched junction nucleotides: 10. The CDR3 runs to 15 residues. Germline lookup yields CDR1 SEHNR and CDR2 FQNEAQ (reference sequence). CDR3 in amino acids: CATPSGATVYNEQFF. The CDR3 nucleotides read TGTGCCACCCCTAGCGGGGCCACCGTCTACAATGAGCAGTTCTTC. Together with reference TRBV7-9 and TRBJ2-1, the CDR3 gives the full variable domain: DTGVSQNPRHKITKRGQNVTFRCDPISEHNRLYWYRQTLGQGPEFLTYFQNEAQLEKSRLLSDRFSAERPKGSFSTLEIQRTEQGDSAMYLCATPSGATVYNEQFFGPGTRLTVL.

This clonotype was counted between two and nine times. The chain couples TRBV6-1 to TRBJ2-4, with 14 bases that match TRBD2. V dropped 7 bases and J dropped 8; count of bases not matched to a gene: 10. Per germline, CDR1 MNHNS and CDR2 SASEGT. This CDR3 has 16 residues. Here the CDR3 reads CASTPGTSGSRDIQYF. The CDR3 nucleotides are TGTGCCAGCACTCCAGGGACTAGCGGGAGTCGGGACATTCAGTACTTC.

The sample holds a few counts of this clonotype. The chain recombines TRBV5-1 with TRBJ2-2; D unresolved. Per the germline V gene, CDR1 is SGHRS and CDR2 is YFSETQ. This CDR3 comprises 15 residues. V shed 1 base and J shed 0 bases, with 7 bases lying between them. The CDR3 loop reads CASSLLQSNTGELFF. CDR3 coding DNA: TGCGCCAGCAGCTTGCTCCAGTCGAACACCGGGGAGCTGTTTTTT.

A word on this clonotype: The junction departs from the called germline gene at one end, perhaps through a read error. The chain is built from TRBV20-1 and TRBJ2-7, with 11 bases that match TRBD2. This CDR3 has 14 amino acids. Germline V gene sequence: CDR1 DFQATT, CDR2 SNEGSKA (reference sequence). The DNA for the CDR3 is TGCAGTGCCCACGGACTAGCGGGCTCCTACGAGCAGTGCTTC. Amino acid sequence: CSAHGLAGSYEQCF.

This clonotype has at least ten counts. The genes are TRBV5-1 and TRBJ2-2, with TRBD2 identical over 9 bases. In germline, CDR1 is SGHRS, CDR2 YFSETQ. The J segment lost 6 bases and the V segment lost 2 bases, leaving 8 bases of the junction unmatched. This CDR3 has 16 amino acids. The CDR3 sequence: CASSFSGRGISGELFF. Written as DNA, the CDR3 is TGCGCCAGCAGCTTTAGCGGGAGAGGTATCTCCGGGGAGCTGTTTTTT.

The gene calls are TRBV12-3 or TRBV12-4 and TRBJ1-4, with TRBD1 as a possible D gene (5 bases). V was shortened by 2 bases and J by 3 bases, with 7 bases between the two germline ends. The CDR3 runs to 14 residues. The CDR3 is CASSLWGPNEKLFF. CDR3 coding DNA: TGTGCCAGCAGTTTATGGGGACCTAATGAAAAACTGTTTTTT.

V usage is TRBV2 and J usage is TRBJ2-2; D not resolved. The V end was cut by 1 base, the J end by 4 bases, with 7 bases between. The CDR3 runs to 14 residues. The germline V gene has CDR1 SNHLY and CDR2 FYNNEI. DNA for the CDR3: TGTGCCAGCAGTGAAGAAAGCGTCACCGGGGAGCTGTTTTTT. Encoded protein: CASSEESVTGELFF. Looking up the rest from reference TRBV2 and TRBJ2-2 gives the full variable domain: EPEVTQTPSHQVTQMGQEVILRCVPISNHLYFYWYRQILGQKVEFLVSFYNNEISEKSEIFDDQFSVERPDGSNFTLKIRSTKLEDSAMYFCASSEESVTGELFFGEGSRLTVL.

This clonotype was counted only a few times. A read error may be the cause here, since a much bigger clone is one base away. The chain is built from TRBV7-2 and TRBJ2-1, with D maybe TRBD2 (5 bases). Germline loops: CDR1 SGHTA, CDR2 FQGNSA. This CDR3 spans 15 amino acids. DNA for the CDR3: TGTGCCAGCGGCTTAGCGCCCAGCTCCTACAATGAGCAGTTCTTC. It encodes CASGLAPSSYNEQFF.

This clonotype was recorded a few times. This sequence may be a read error, since a much larger clone differs from it by one base. This rearrangement joins TRBV11-3 to TRBJ1-1, with a weak D call TRBD1 (5 bases). This CDR3 comprises 13 residues. The germline gives CDR1 SGHNT, CDR2 YENEEA. V lost 4 bases to trimming and J lost 5 bases, with 11 bases between them. DNA for the CDR3: TGTGCCAGCAGCTCACCAGGGACGACTGAAGCTTTCTTT. Encoded protein: CASSSPGTTEAFF. Based on the CDR3 plus reference TRBV11-3 and TRBJ1-1, the full variable domain is EAGVVQSPRYKIIEKKQPVAFWCNPISGHNTLYWYLQNLGQGPELLIRYENEEAVDDSQLPKDRFSAERLKGVDSTLKIQPAELGDSAVYLCASSSPGTTEAFFGQGTRLTVV.

This clonotype was found many times. This chain joins TRBV28 and TRBJ1-1; weak D call: TRBD1 (5 bases). Germline lookup yields CDR1 MDHEN and CDR2 SYDVKM. Trimming left V 3 bases short and J 2 bases short, with 19 bases between. The CDR3 loop spans 17 amino acids. The CDR3 DNA sequence: TGTGCCAGCAGTTTGCGCCCCGGGGCGGCAAGAAACACTGAAGCTTTCTTT. Protein sequence: CASSLRPGAARNTEAFF.

Many counts were recorded for this clonotype. The chain carries TRBV28 and TRBJ2-2; 9 bases are shared with TRBD1. Germline V CDR1 and CDR2: MDHEN, SYDVKM. Unmatched junction bases numbered 6, after V lost 0 bases and J lost 4 bases. There are 17 residues in the CDR3. The CDR3, as DNA: TGTGCCAGCAGTTTATGGGGGACAGGGATGGGCACCGGGGAGCTGTTTTTT. It codes for CASSLWGTGMGTGELFF.

Only a few counts were recorded for this clonotype. One base separates it from a far larger clone, so it is likely a read error. The chain recombines TRBV2 with TRBJ2-7; D gene ambiguous. Germline assignment: CDR1 SNHLY and CDR2 FYNNEI. The CDR3 is 13 amino acids. The V gene lost 3 bases and the J gene lost 7 bases, with 13 bases spanning the gap. CDR3 in DNA: TGTGCCAGCAGTGAGGATAGATTAAATGAGCAGTACTTC. Protein sequence: CASSEDRLNEQYF.

Of note for this clonotype: A much more abundant neighbour one base away suggests this may be a read error. This rearrangement joins TRBV7-3 to TRBJ1-4, with TRBD1 matching over 7 bases. V lost 4 bases to trimming and J lost 12 bases; unmatched junction nucleotides: 11. The CDR3 covers 14 residues. Germline V gene lookup returns CDR1 SGHTA and CDR2 FQGTGA. CDR3 nucleotides: TGTGCCAGCAGCTCACGACAGGGTTTAGGAGAACTGTTTTTT. Translating it yields CASSSRQGLGELFF.

This clonotype was recorded many times. The chain has TRBV18 and TRBJ2-5; no firm D call. From germline, CDR1 is KGHSH and CDR2 LQKENI. Between the trimmed V and J ends, which lost 4 bases and 3 bases, there was a span of 9 bases. The CDR3 covers 13 residues. The CDR3 protein is CASSRRPEETQYF. The DNA for the CDR3 is TGTGCCAGCTCACGTCGCCCCGAAGAGACCCAGTACTTC.

The CDR3 bases are TGCGCCAGCAGTCTACAGGGTCAGGTCACAGATACGCAGTATTTT. Translating gives CASSLQGQVTDTQYF. The chain has TRBV10-2 and TRBJ2-3; a weak D match, TRBD1 (6 bases). The CDR3 consists of 15 residues. Germline V lookup: CDR1 WSHSY, CDR2 SAAADI. Trimming took off 5 bases at V and 2 bases at J, with 14 bases between the two ends.

Concerning this clonotype: Just one base apart from a much larger clone, this may be a read error. V usage is TRBV3-1 and J usage is TRBJ1-4; D call uncertain. Germline CDR1 is LGHDT and CDR2 is YNNKEL (reference sequence). There are 16 residues in the CDR3. The CDR3 sequence is CANSPEILLGMEKLFF. DNA of the CDR3: TGTGCCAACAGCCCCGAGATTCTGCTGGGAATGGAAAAACTGTTTTTT.

The rearrangement joins TRBV24-1 to TRBJ2-5, with TRBD2 matching over 8 bases. The ends lost 6 bases at V and 1 base at J; junction bases unmatched: 12. The CDR3 sequence is 17 residues long. CDR1 KGHDR and CDR2 SFDVKD come from the germline V gene. The CDR3 coding sequence is TGTGCCACCAGTCGGCAGCGGGAGAAGGGGGTCCAAGAGACCCAGTACTTC. Protein sequence: CATSRQREKGVQETQYF.

This clonotype was counted at least ten times. The genes are TRBV20-1 and TRBJ2-3; TRBD1 might be the D (6 bases). Germline values: CDR1 DFQATT, CDR2 SNEGSKA (reference sequence). V was pared by 1 base and J by 4 bases, with 15 bases between. CDR3 length: 15 residues. This CDR3 reads CSARVWGHEADTQYF. The CDR3 nucleotides read TGCAGTGCTAGAGTTTGGGGACACGAGGCAGATACGCAGTATTTT.

This clonotype was detected only once. This chain links TRBV4-1 with TRBJ1-4, with 9 bases fitting TRBD1. V lost 1 base to trimming and J lost 5 bases; unmatched junction nucleotides: 5. The CDR3 totals 16 residues. From germline, CDR1 is MGHRA and CDR2 YSYEKL. The CDR3 DNA reads TGCGCCAGCAGCCAAGTCGCGACAGGGGGGAATGAAAAACTGTTTTTT. This sequence encodes CASSQVATGGNEKLFF.

This clonotype was seen a handful of times. At one end, the junction sequence differs from germline, possibly due to a read error. The chain's CDR3 is CASSQAVRAYEQYF. The CDR3 DNA follows: TGCGCCAGCAGCCAAGCTGTACGGGCCTACGAGCAGTACTTC. The gene calls are TRBV13 and TRBJ2-7; D gene unclear. The CDR3 covers 14 residues. Germline-derived CDR1 and CDR2 are PRHDT and FYEKMQ (reference sequence).

This clonotype appeared a few times. CDR3 region: CAISETAGGPMLYF. The CDR3 DNA reads TGTGCCATCAGTGAAACGGCGGGAGGGCCGATGCTGTACTTC. The chain is built from TRBV10-3 and TRBJ2-7, with 9 bases fitting TRBD2. Looked up from germline, CDR1 is ENHRY and CDR2 is SYGVKD. This CDR3 region has 14 residues. V dropped 3 bases and J dropped 12; count of bases not matched to a gene: 12.